This T cell receptor beta chain was obtained from a study of regulatory T cells in long-lasting Graves disease. Study conclusions and caveats: Persistent cases of Graves' showed reduced TCR diversity relative to newly diagnosed patients.

Arm-PCR of CDR3 regions and iRepertoire HTBI primers were used to build TCR beta libraries. TCRdb re-analysed the multiplex PCR reads in MiXCR, keeping a single row per CDR3 protein. The sample carries 350,000 to 500,000 distinct CDR3 sequences, roughly a fifth recorded once. As to this clonotype: Its antigen is currently unknown.

Indicated time point: persistent/refractory GD, antithyroid drugs over 5 years with positive TRAb. Construction of the TCR library relied on RNA isolated from PBMCs. It was American Thyroid Association guidelines that determined Graves' disease diagnosis. The CDR3 is made up of 12 amino acids. Germline V lookup: CDR1 DFQATT, CDR2 SNEGSKA (reference sequence). The J gene is TRBJ2-7, the V gene TRBV20-1; D not certain. The clonotype originates from a female donor with Graves disease. The sequenced sample was peripheral blood mononuclear cells (PBMCs), obtained when the disease was refractory, from a patient treated with antithyroid drugs. The CDR3 loop reads CSLRRQGYEQYF. The CDR3 DNA is TGCAGCCTCAGACGTCAAGGCTACGAGCAGTACTTC.